This TCR beta chain emerged from a study of blood T cell repertoires in COVID-19. TCRdb keeps only in-frame clones here, not all; method: immunoSEQ multiplex PCR. The data hold some 180,000 clones, with 76% observed a single time. The germline gives CDR1 MNHEY, CDR2 SVGEGT. The CDR3 covers 16 residues. V was clipped by 0 bases and J by 3 bases; unmatched bases: 5. Sequences were obtained from peripheral blood. The chain carries TRBV6-2 or TRBV6-3 and TRBJ2-1, with 7 bases matching TRBD1. The sequence was obtained from a woman between 50 and 59 years old with active or convalescent COVID-19. CDR3 loop: CASSYSLAGGYNEQFF. The DNA of the CDR3 is TGTGCCAGCAGTTACTCGCTGGCAGGGGGCTACAATGAGCAGTTCTTC.